The clone carrying this TCR beta chain was seen a few times. Its antigen remains unknown. This record comes from a study of T cell repertoires in cytomegalovirus infection. Study-level results: Predominance within the ex vivo response was attributable to HLA-C-restricted CMV-specific TCR beta clonotypes.

TCRdb ran MiXCR on the reads and lists one entry per CDR3 protein. The sample has more than 45,000 distinct CDR3 sequences; 20% to 25% are singletons. V was trimmed by 7 bases and J by 0 bases, leaving 13 bases between them. This CDR3 has 13 amino acids. Germline CDR1 is SQVTM and CDR2 is ANQGSEA. The gene calls are TRBV29-1 and TRBJ2-7; D perhaps matches TRBD2 (6 bases). The source is a human donor in good health (CMV status not recorded). Some clones in this sample may be carry-over from other donors' samples. The specimen was CD8+ T cells from cultured PBMCs, collected from culture after CMV antigen stimulation. In DNA form, the CDR3 reads TGCAGCGCAGTGGGGGGAATCTCCTACGAGCAGTACTTC. It specifies CSAVGGISYEQYF.